Sequencing of this T cell receptor (beta chain) was carried out in a study of blood T cell repertoires in COVID-19. Overall study context: The samples span acute and convalescent COVID-19 from the United States, Italy and Spain.

Per the original data handling: For nucleated cells, counts were estimated from reference gene primer amplification. Sequencing used immunoSEQ multiplex PCR; TCRdb keeps in-frame clones, though not all of them. That table furnishes V, J and clone size, whereas the DNA furnished D and trimming. The sample contains about 240,000 clones, 82% of which appear only once. Germline CDR1 MDHEN, CDR2 SYDVKM. The ends lost 4 bases at V and 9 bases at J; junction bases unmatched: 6. The CDR3 runs 15 residues. The sample consisted of peripheral blood. The receptor comes from a woman aged 55 to 70 with active or convalescent COVID-19. The chain uses TRBV28 and TRBJ1-6; the match to TRBD1 covers 10 bases. DNA of the CDR3: TGTGCCAGCAGTTCGGGACAGGGGATTGGTTCACCCCTCCACTTT. Translation: CASSSGQGIGSPLHF.